Listed below are T cell receptor beta chains from one sample, sequenced in a study of CD8 T cells in ankylosing spondylitis. TCRdb re-analysed the 5' RACE reads in MiXCR, keeping a single row per CDR3 protein. This table has more than 400,000 distinct CDR3 sequences, 5.3% appearing once. The source material was blood, either unsorted or a sorted T cell fraction (not recorded which). The receptors shown here come from a male donor with ankylosing spondylitis. CDR3s include the opening cysteine and the closing phenylalanine or tryptophan. The D gene is left open where the match is weak. Clone size is shown for a subset of rows, as once, few, many or a class of expanded clone.

clone_size	v_call	d_call	j_call	cdr3_aa	cdr3_nt
many	TRBV20-1	.	TRBJ2-1	CSASGNYNEQFF	TGCAGTGCTAGCGGCAATTACAATGAGCAGTTCTTC
few	TRBV5-1	.	TRBJ1-1	CASSVRTVNTEAFF	TGCGCCAGCAGCGTCCGGACAGTGAACACTGAAGCTTTCTTT
few	TRBV5-5	.	TRBJ2-5	CASSFSRTEETQYF	TGTGCCAGCAGCTTCAGCAGAACCGAAGAGACCCAGTACTTC
many	TRBV29-1	.	TRBJ1-2	CSVEAGLGGSGYTF	TGCAGCGTTGAAGCGGGACTGGGTGGAAGTGGCTACACCTTC
many	TRBV5-1	.	TRBJ2-1	CASSLEDWNYNEQFF	TGCGCCAGCAGCTTGGAGGACTGGAACTACAATGAGCAGTTCTTC
.	TRBV6-5	TRBD1	TRBJ2-7	CASSYRQGFYEQYF	TGTGCCAGCAGTTACCGACAGGGATTCTACGAGCAGTACTTC
few	TRBV28	.	TRBJ1-5	CATSGGNQPQHF	TGTGCCACCTCCGGGGGCAATCAGCCCCAGCATTTT
many	TRBV11-2	TRBD1	TRBJ2-1	CASSFPAGTGGVRVREQFF	TGTGCCAGCAGCTTCCCGGCCGGGACAGGGGGCGTGAGAGTGAGAGAGCAGTTCTTC
many	TRBV7-2	.	TRBJ1-4	CASSPYRDVLFF	TGTGCCAGCAGCCCATACAGGGATGTACTGTTTTTT
many	TRBV20-1	.	TRBJ2-5	CSATAQETQYF	TGCAGTGCCACTGCACAAGAGACCCAGTACTTC
many	TRBV12-3/TRBV12-4	TRBD2	TRBJ2-7	CASSWGGEYYEQYF	TGTGCCAGCAGCTGGGGGGGAGAGTACTACGAGCAGTACTTC
.	TRBV19	.	TRBJ1-1	CASSFRDGTEAFF	TGTGCCAGTAGTTTCAGGGATGGCACTGAAGCTTTCTTT
few	TRBV4-2	TRBD2	TRBJ2-3	CASSPEPAGGPDTQYF	TGTGCCAGCAGCCCGGAGCCAGCGGGAGGACCAGATACGCAGTATTTT
few	TRBV5-1	TRBD2	TRBJ2-1	CASTSGRVLSYNEQFF	TGCGCCAGCACTAGCGGGAGGGTCCTCTCCTACAATGAGCAGTTCTTC
many	TRBV12-3/TRBV12-4	TRBD1	TRBJ2-3	CASSFSRGQDTQYF	TGTGCCAGCAGTTTTTCGAGGGGGCAGGATACGCAGTATTTT
many	TRBV18	TRBD2	TRBJ2-1	CASSPLAGGDNEQFF	TGTGCCAGCTCACCACTCGCGGGAGGGGACAATGAGCAGTTCTTC
many	TRBV11-2	.	TRBJ1-1	CASRWGQNTEAFF	TGTGCCAGCAGGTGGGGACAGAACACTGAAGCTTTCTTT
many	TRBV25-1	.	TRBJ2-3	CASSEFETLTDTQYF	TGTGCCAGCAGTGAATTCGAGACCCTCACAGATACGCAGTATTTT
many	TRBV29-1	.	TRBJ1-1	CSALPEPEAFF	TGCAGCGCTCTACCTGAACCTGAAGCTTTCTTT
many	TRBV29-1	.	TRBJ2-2	CSGGGGVSTGELFF	TGCAGCGGCGGCGGGGGCGTGAGTACCGGGGAGCTGTTTTTT
few	TRBV20-1	.	TRBJ2-1	CSASPAGFWDNEQFF	TGCAGTGCTAGCCCCGCAGGGTTTTGGGACAATGAGCAGTTCTTC
many	TRBV7-8	.	TRBJ2-2	CASSLVSQGGTGELFF	TGTGCCAGCAGCTTAGTATCCCAGGGTGGCACCGGGGAGCTGTTTTTT
many	TRBV2	TRBD2	TRBJ2-4	CASSAVAGSGNIQYF	TGTGCCAGCAGCGCGGTAGCGGGATCGGGGAACATTCAGTACTTC
once	TRBV11-2	TRBD2	TRBJ2-7	CASSSGLAVSYEQYF	TGTGCCAGCAGCTCGGGACTAGCGGTCTCCTACGAGCAGTACTTC
many	TRBV20-1	TRBD1	TRBJ1-4	CSATGQGGFNEKLFF	TGCAGTGCCACGGGACAGGGGGGATTTAATGAAAAACTGTTTTTT
.	TRBV2	TRBD1	TRBJ2-7	CASSETGVGEQYF	TGTGCCAGCAGTGAGACAGGGGTAGGCGAGCAGTACTTC
many	TRBV10-3	.	TRBJ2-7	CAISELTTPWSEQYF	TGTGCCATCAGTGAGTTAACTACCCCGTGGTCCGAGCAGTACTTC
few	TRBV4-1	TRBD2	TRBJ2-1	CASSQETGRAGYNEQFF	TGCGCCAGCAGCCAAGAAACCGGGAGGGCCGGATACAATGAGCAGTTCTTC
many	TRBV4-3	.	TRBJ2-7	CASSQDSHYEQYF	TGCGCCAGCAGCCAAGACAGCCACTACGAGCAGTACTTC
many	TRBV20-1	.	TRBJ2-1	CSASLGSWNEQFF	TGCAGTGCTAGCCTCGGGAGTTGGAATGAGCAGTTCTTC
.	TRBV25-1	TRBD1	TRBJ1-1	CASSPLGQGRTEAFF	TGTGCCAGCAGTCCTCTGGGACAGGGAAGAACTGAAGCTTTCTTT
.	TRBV29-1	TRBD1	TRBJ2-7	CSVGQGLRYEQYF	TGCAGCGTCGGACAGGGTTTGAGGTACGAGCAGTACTTC
many	TRBV12-3/TRBV12-4	TRBD2	TRBJ2-1	CASSLNVPSGSHNEQFF	TGTGCCAGCAGTTTAAACGTCCCTAGCGGGAGCCACAATGAGCAGTTCTTC
many	TRBV7-9	.	TRBJ2-7	CASSLARGGDTYEQYF	TGTGCCAGCAGCTTGGCCCGGGGCGGGGATACCTACGAGCAGTACTTC
many	TRBV6-2/TRBV6-3	TRBD1	TRBJ1-5	CASSYPTGNNQPQHF	TGTGCCAGCAGTTACCCGACAGGGAACAATCAGCCCCAGCATTTT
many	TRBV6-5	TRBD1	TRBJ1-1	CASSSPKGGTGMPEAFF	TGTGCCAGCAGTTCCCCTAAAGGCGGGACAGGGATGCCTGAAGCTTTCTTT
many	TRBV5-1	.	TRBJ1-1	CASRVGGRDTEAFF	TGCGCCAGCAGGGTGGGGGGGCGCGACACTGAAGCTTTCTTT
many	TRBV12-3/TRBV12-4	.	TRBJ2-7	CASSWGPRDEQYF	TGTGCCAGCAGTTGGGGACCACGGGACGAGCAGTACTTC
many	TRBV29-1	TRBD1	TRBJ1-1	CSYRGLNTEAFF	TGCAGCTACAGGGGATTGAACACTGAAGCTTTCTTT
many	TRBV9	.	TRBJ1-2	CASSVAPLYGYTF	TGTGCCAGCAGCGTAGCTCCCCTCTATGGCTACACCTTC
many	TRBV7-2	TRBD1	TRBJ1-5	CASSLGTGADQPQHF	TGTGCCAGCAGCCTAGGGACAGGGGCCGATCAGCCCCAGCATTTT
few	TRBV6-1	TRBD1	TRBJ1-2	CASSASYLQGAYGYTF	TGTGCCAGCAGTGCGTCGTACCTACAGGGGGCGTATGGCTACACCTTC
many	TRBV5-1	.	TRBJ2-2	CASSGGDEGGELFF	TGCGCCAGCAGCGGCGGAGATGAAGGCGGGGAGCTGTTTTTT
many	TRBV12-3/TRBV12-4	.	TRBJ2-1	CASTPGGGPRNEQFF	TGTGCCAGCACCCCAGGGGGAGGGCCGCGGAATGAGCAGTTCTTC
many	TRBV5-1	TRBD1	TRBJ1-4	CASSQGATNEKLFF	TGCGCCAGCAGCCAGGGGGCGACTAATGAAAAACTGTTTTTT
many	TRBV29-1	.	TRBJ1-2	CSVVPGYGYTF	TGCAGCGTTGTCCCGGGCTATGGCTACACCTTC